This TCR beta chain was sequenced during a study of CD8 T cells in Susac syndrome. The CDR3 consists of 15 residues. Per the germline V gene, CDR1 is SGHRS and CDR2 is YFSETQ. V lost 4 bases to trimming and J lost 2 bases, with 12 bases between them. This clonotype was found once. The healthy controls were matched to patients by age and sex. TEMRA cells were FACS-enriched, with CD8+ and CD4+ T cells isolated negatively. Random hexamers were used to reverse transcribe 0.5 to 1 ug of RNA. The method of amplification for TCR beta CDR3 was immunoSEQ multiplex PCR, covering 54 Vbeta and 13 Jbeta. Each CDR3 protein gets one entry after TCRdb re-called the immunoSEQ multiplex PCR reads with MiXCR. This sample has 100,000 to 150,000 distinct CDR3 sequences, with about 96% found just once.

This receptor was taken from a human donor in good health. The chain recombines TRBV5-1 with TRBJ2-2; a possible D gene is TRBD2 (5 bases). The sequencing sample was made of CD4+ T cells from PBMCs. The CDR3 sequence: CASSTLAGNTGELFF. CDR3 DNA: TGCGCCAGCAGCACTCTGGCGGGTAACACCGGGGAGCTGTTTTTT.